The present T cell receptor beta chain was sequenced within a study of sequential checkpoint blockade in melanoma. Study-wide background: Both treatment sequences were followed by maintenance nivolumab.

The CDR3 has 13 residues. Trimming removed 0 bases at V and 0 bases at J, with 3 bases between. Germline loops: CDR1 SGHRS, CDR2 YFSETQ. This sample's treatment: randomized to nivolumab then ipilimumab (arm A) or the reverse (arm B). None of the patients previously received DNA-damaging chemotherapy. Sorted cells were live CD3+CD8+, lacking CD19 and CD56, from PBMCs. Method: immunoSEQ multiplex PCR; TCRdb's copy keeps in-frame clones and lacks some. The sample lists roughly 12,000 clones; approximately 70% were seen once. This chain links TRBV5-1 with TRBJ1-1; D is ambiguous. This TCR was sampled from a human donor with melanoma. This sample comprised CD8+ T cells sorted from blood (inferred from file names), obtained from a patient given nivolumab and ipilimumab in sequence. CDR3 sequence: CASSLAVNTEAFF. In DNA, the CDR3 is TGCGCCAGCAGCTTGGCAGTGAACACTGAAGCTTTCTTT.